These 12 T cell receptor beta chains were sequenced from one sample in a study of blood T cell repertoires in COVID-19. Data came from immunoSEQ multiplex PCR; TCRdb stores just in-frame clones and leaves some out. Among around 150,000 clones listed, 85% were seen once. Specimen: peripheral blood. These receptors came from a human donor with acute or convalescent COVID-19. The donor label of this sample is uncertain.

The chain combines TRBV11-2 with TRBJ2-3, with D possibly being TRBD2 (6 bases). V lost 0 bases to trimming and J lost 3 bases, with 19 bases between them. The CDR3 is made up of 18 amino acids. Germline V gene data show CDR1 as SGHAT and CDR2 as FQNNGV. CDR3 sequence (DNA): TGTGCCAGCAGCTTAGATAGGACTAAAGGTGGGACGACAGATACGCAGTATTTT. Protein: CASSLDRTKGGTTDTQYF.

The chain couples TRBV19 to TRBJ2-7; unclear D gene. V lost 4 bases to trimming and J lost 1 base, with 11 bases between them. Germline assignment: CDR1 LNHDA and CDR2 SQIVND (reference sequence). The CDR3 length is 14 residues. CDR3: CASSSAPLSYEQYF. The CDR3 DNA reads as TGTGCCAGTAGTAGCGCTCCACTTTCCTACGAGCAGTACTTC.

V gene TRBV10-3 combines with J gene TRBJ1-1; D is undetermined. The CDR3 totals 15 residues. Germline V lookup: CDR1 ENHRY, CDR2 SYGVKD. Trimming took off 3 bases at V and 0 bases at J, with 11 bases between the two ends. This CDR3 is CAISDRDIVNTEAFF. The CDR3, as DNA: TGTGCCATCAGTGATAGAGACATTGTGAACACTGAAGCTTTCTTT.

The gene calls are TRBV28 and TRBJ1-2; the match to TRBD1 covers 9 bases. This CDR3 is 15 amino acids long. After removal of 6 bases from V and 8 bases from J, the junction contained 13 bases not matched to a gene. Germline V gene sequence: CDR1 MDHEN, CDR2 SYDVKM. CDR3 nucleotide sequence: TGTGCCAGCAGGTTCCAAGCAGGGACAGGGAGCGGCTACACCTTC. Translated, it gives CASRFQAGTGSGYTF.

CDR3 DNA sequence: TGTGCCACCAGCACCGGACAGGCCATTCCCCACACTGAAGCTTTCTTT. Translating it yields CATSTGQAIPHTEAFF. This chain uses TRBV15 with TRBJ1-1; 7 bases align to TRBD1. From germline, CDR1 is LNHNV and CDR2 YYDKDF (reference sequence). Trimming took 4 bases from V and 3 from J; bases not matched to a gene: 11. The CDR3 is made up of 16 amino acids. Complete variable domain (other parts from reference TRBV15 and TRBJ1-1): DAMVIQNPRYQVTQFGKPVTLSCSQTLNHNVMYWYQQKSSQAPKLLFHYYDKDFNNEADTPDNFQSRRPNTSFCFLDIRSPGLGDTAMYLCATSTGQAIPHTEAFFGQGTRLTVV.

The gene calls are TRBV7-9 and TRBJ1-4, with 9 bases identical to TRBD1. Germline lookup yields CDR1 SEHNR and CDR2 FQNEAQ (reference sequence). The CDR3 is 15 amino acids. The V segment lost 5 bases and the J segment 10 bases; nucleotides outside the gene matches: 11. The DNA of the CDR3 is TGTGCCAGCAGCCCGATGGGGGGACAGGGCACAAAACTGTTTTTT. It specifies CASSPMGGQGTKLFF.

The CDR3 DNA is TGTGCCAGCACCGGACTAGCGGGGGTTACGCAGTATTTT. Protein sequence: CASTGLAGVTQYF. The V and J genes are TRBV9 and TRBJ2-3; TRBD2 matches 13 bases. V dropped 6 bases and J dropped 8; count of bases not matched to a gene: 3. CDR1 and CDR2 from the germline V gene are SGDLS and YYNGEE. This CDR3 has 13 amino acids.

The chain combines TRBV10-1 with TRBJ1-2, with a weak D call TRBD1 (5 bases). Trimming cost V 7 bases and J 1 base, with 13 bases left between them. This CDR3 contains 14 residues. Germline V lookup: CDR1 WNHNN, CDR2 SYGVQD (reference sequence). The CDR3 spells CASKRPGNNYGYTF. In DNA form, the CDR3 reads TGCGCCAGCAAGAGGCCAGGGAATAACTATGGCTACACCTTC.

The chain combines TRBV28 with TRBJ1-5, with 11 bases fitting TRBD1. Germline lookup yields CDR1 MDHEN and CDR2 SYDVKM. The CDR3 has 16 amino acids. V lost 5 bases and J lost 0; bases outside the gene matches: 3. The CDR3 loop reads CASSGDRGYSNQPQHF. DNA for the CDR3: TGTGCCAGCAGTGGGGACAGGGGGTATAGCAATCAGCCCCAGCATTTT.

The genes are TRBV24-1 and TRBJ2-2; TRBD2 matches at 8 bases. The CDR3 contains 18 residues. Germline V lookup: CDR1 KGHDR, CDR2 SFDVKD. V lost 2 bases and J lost 0; bases outside the gene matches: 7. CDR3 region: CATSDSRGATANTGELFF. The CDR3 region has the DNA TGTGCCACCAGTGATTCGCGGGGGGCCACAGCGAACACCGGGGAGCTGTTTTTT.

This chain joins TRBV28 and TRBJ2-7, with D possibly TRBD1 on 5 matching bases. The CDR3 sequence is 15 residues long. Germline V gives CDR1 MDHEN, CDR2 SYDVKM. Trimming cost V 1 base and J 4 bases, with 14 bases left between them. CDR3 residues: CASSLFRQTKYEQYF. The CDR3, as DNA: TGTGCCAGCAGTTTATTTCGACAGACAAAATACGAGCAGTACTTC. Combining the CDR3 with reference TRBV28 and TRBJ2-7 gives the whole variable domain DVKVTQSSRYLVKRTGEKVFLECVQDMDHENMFWYRQDPGLGLRLIYFSYDVKMKEKGDIPEGYSVSREKKERFSLILESASTNQTSMYLCASSLFRQTKYEQYFGPGTRLTVT.

This clone turned up a few times. The chain carries TRBV5-1 and TRBJ1-1; 11 nucleotides line up with TRBD1. The CDR3 loop spans 16 amino acids. Germline assignment: CDR1 SGHRS and CDR2 YFSETQ. The V and J ends lost 3 bases and 1 base, in that order; junction bases with no gene match: 5. CDR3 sequence: CASSSGQGAGNTEAFF. The CDR3 nucleotides are TGCGCCAGCAGCTCCGGACAGGGGGCAGGGAACACTGAAGCTTTCTTT.